This T cell receptor beta chain came from a study of blood T cell repertoires in COVID-19. For the study at large: Both acute and convalescent COVID-19 samples were obtained from the United States, Italy and Spain. PBMCs, B-cell-depleted T cells, or T cells were the source of the cDNA or gDNA that made up the material.

Germline-derived CDR1 and CDR2 are SEHNR and FQNEAQ (reference sequence). Between the trimmed V and J ends, which lost 3 bases and 7 bases, there was a span of 15 bases. This CDR3 comprises 14 residues. Original processing notes: Using reference gene primer amplification, nucleated cell counts were estimated. Generated by immunoSEQ multiplex PCR, the TCRdb table keeps only in-frame clones and is missing some. V and J calls and clone size follow that table, whereas D and trimming were derived from the DNA. The table lists approximately 240,000 clones, 85% to 95% of them singletons, with approximately 0.8% in the top ten.

The rearrangement joins TRBV7-9 to TRBJ2-5, with D maybe TRBD1 (6 bases). Sequencing was performed on peripheral blood. This sequence was found in a man aged 25 to 40 with COVID-19, enrolled during active disease. The CDR3 DNA reads as TGTGCCAGCAGCTTTCGGACAGCCGCAACGACCCAGTACTTC. It codes for CASSFRTAATTQYF.